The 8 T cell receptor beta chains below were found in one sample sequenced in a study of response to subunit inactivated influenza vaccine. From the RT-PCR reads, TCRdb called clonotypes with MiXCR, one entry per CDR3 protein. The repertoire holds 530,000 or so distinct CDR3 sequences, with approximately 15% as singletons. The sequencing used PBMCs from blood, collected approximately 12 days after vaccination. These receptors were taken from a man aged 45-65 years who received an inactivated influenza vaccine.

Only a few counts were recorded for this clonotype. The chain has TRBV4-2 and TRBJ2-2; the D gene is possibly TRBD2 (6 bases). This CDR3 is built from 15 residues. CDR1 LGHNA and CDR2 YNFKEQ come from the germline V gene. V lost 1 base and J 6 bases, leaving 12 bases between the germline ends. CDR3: CASSQVGTGAGELFF. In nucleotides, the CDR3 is TGTGCCAGCAGCCAAGTAGGGACGGGGGCCGGGGAGCTGTTTTTT.

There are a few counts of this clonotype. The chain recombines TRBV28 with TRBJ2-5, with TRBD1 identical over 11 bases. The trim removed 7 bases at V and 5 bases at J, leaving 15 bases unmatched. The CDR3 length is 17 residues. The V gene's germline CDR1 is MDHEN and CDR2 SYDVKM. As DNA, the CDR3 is TGTGCCAGCACCCCCTTGTCGGACAGGGGGCGCGAGGAGACCCAGTACTTC. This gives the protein CASTPLSDRGREETQYF.

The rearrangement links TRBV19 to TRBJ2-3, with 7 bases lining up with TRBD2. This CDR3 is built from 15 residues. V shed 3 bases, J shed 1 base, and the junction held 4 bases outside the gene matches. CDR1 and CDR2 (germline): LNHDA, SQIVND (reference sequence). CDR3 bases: TGTGCCAGTAGTATCAGACGGGGGGGCACAGATACGCAGTATTTT. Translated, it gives CASSIRRGGTDTQYF.

The CDR3 spells CASSGATGQTYNEQFF. In nucleotides, the CDR3 is TGTGCCAGCAGTGGGGCAACAGGGCAAACCTACAATGAGCAGTTCTTC. The V call is TRBV28, the J call TRBJ2-1; a weak D match, TRBD1 (6 bases). This CDR3 spans 16 amino acids. Trimming took off 5 bases at V and 2 bases at J, with 16 bases between the two ends. Germline loops: CDR1 MDHEN, CDR2 SYDVKM.

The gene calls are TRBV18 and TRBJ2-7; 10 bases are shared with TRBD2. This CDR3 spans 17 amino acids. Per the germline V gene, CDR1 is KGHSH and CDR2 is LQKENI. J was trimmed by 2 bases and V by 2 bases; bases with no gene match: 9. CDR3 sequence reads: CASSPVAGGPATYEQYF. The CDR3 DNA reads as TGTGCCAGCTCACCAGTAGCGGGAGGCCCTGCCACCTACGAGCAGTACTTC.

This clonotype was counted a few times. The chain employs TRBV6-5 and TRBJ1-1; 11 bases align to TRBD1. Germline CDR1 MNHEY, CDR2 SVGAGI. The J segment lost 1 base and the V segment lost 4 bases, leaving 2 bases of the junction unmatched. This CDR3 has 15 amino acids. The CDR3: CASSWTGGANTEAFF. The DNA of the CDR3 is TGTGCCAGCAGTTGGACAGGGGGCGCGAACACTGAAGCTTTCTTT.

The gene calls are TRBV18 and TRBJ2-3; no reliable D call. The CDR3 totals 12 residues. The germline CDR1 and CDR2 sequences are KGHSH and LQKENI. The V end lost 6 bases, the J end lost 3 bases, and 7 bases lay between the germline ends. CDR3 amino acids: CASSSATDTQYF. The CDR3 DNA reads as TGTGCCAGCTCCTCGGCAACAGATACGCAGTATTTT.

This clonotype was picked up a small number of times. Here the CDR3 DNA reads TGTGCCATCAGCGAAGACAGGGGGGTTGGAGAGACCCAGTACTTC. As protein: CAISEDRGVGETQYF. The chain is built from TRBV10-3 and TRBJ2-5; the match to TRBD1 covers 9 bases. The V gene end was trimmed by 6 bases and the J gene end by 4 bases; junction bases not matched to a gene: 9. The V gene's germline CDR1 is ENHRY and CDR2 SYGVKD. The CDR3 has 15 amino acids.